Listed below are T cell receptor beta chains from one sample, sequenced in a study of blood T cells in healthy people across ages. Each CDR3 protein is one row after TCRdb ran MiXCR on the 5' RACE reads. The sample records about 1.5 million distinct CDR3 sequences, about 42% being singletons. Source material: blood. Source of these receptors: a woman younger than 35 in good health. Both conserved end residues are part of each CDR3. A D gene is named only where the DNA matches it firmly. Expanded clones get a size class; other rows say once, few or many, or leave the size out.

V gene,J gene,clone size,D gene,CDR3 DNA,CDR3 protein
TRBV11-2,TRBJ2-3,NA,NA,TGTGCCAGCAGCCCTAGCGCGACTTACACAGATACGCAGTATTTT,CASSPSATYTDTQYF
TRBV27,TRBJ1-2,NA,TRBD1,TGTGCCAGCAGTCTTGCAGGGGGTTGGGCTGGTGGCTACACCTTC,CASSLAGGWAGGYTF
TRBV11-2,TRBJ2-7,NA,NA,TGTGCCGGCAGTCCAACCTCCTACGAGCAGTACTTC,CAGSPTSYEQYF
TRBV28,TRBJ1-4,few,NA,TGTGCCAGCAGTTTATACCCCCAAGCTTCTAATGAAAAACTGTTTTTT,CASSLYPQASNEKLFF
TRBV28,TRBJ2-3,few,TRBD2,TGTGCCAGCAGCCTCCGACTAGCGTCTAGCACAGATACGCAGTATTTT,CASSLRLASSTDTQYF
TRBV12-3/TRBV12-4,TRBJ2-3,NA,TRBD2,TGTGCCAGCACCCGTCTCACTAGCGGAGATACGCAGTATTTT,CASTRLTSGDTQYF
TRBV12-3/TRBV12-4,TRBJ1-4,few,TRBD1,TGTGCCAGCAGTCCGGGACAGAGCACTAATGAAAAACTGTTTTTT,CASSPGQSTNEKLFF
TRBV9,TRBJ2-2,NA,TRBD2,TGTGCCAGCAGCGTGGGACTAACTACCGGGGAGCTGTTTTTT,CASSVGLTTGELFF
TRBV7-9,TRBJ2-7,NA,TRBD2,TGTGCCAGGGAGATACGGGCTAGCGGGAAGAATAAGAGCTCCTACGAGCAGTACTTC,CAREIRASGKNKSSYEQYF
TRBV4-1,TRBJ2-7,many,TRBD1,TGCGCCAGCAGCCAAGTTGGGACAGGGACCTACGAGCAGTACTTC,CASSQVGTGTYEQYF
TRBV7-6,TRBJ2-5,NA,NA,TGTGCCAGCAGCGAAACAGGGTCCAATGAGCAGTACTTC,CASSETGSNEQYF
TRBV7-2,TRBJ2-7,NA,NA,TGTGCCAGCAGCGGGGTTGGCATCTCCTACGAGCAGTACTTC,CASSGVGISYEQYF
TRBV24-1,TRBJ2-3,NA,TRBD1,TGTGCCACCAGTGACCCCACAGACAGGGCGAATACGCAGTATTTT,CATSDPTDRANTQYF
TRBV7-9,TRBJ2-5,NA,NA,TGTGCCAGCAGCCCATACAGGGCTGAAGAGACCCAGTACTTC,CASSPYRAEETQYF
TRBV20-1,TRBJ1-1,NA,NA,TGCAGTGCTGTCGGGAACACTGAAGCTTTCTTT,CSAVGNTEAFF
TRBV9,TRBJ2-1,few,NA,TGTGCCAGCAGCGTAGGGACTTCCAGCTCCTACAATGAGCAGTTCTTC,CASSVGTSSSYNEQFF
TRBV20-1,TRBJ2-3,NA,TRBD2,TGCAGTGCTAGACTAGCGGGAGTCGGACAAGATACGCAGTATTTT,CSARLAGVGQDTQYF
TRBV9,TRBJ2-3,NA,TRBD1,TGTGCCAGCAGCGAGCAGGGGGCCACCGTAAAAGATACGCAGTATTTT,CASSEQGATVKDTQYF
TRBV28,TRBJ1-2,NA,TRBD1,TGTGCCAGCAGCCCCCCGGACAGGGGGCACTATGGCTACACCTTC,CASSPPDRGHYGYTF
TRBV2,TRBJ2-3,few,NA,TGTGCCAGCAGTGAAAGAGGCAGGATAATCACAGATACGCAGTATTTT,CASSERGRIITDTQYF
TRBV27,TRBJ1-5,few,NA,TGTGCCAGCAGTAACCACAGCAATCAGCCCCAGCATTTT,CASSNHSNQPQHF
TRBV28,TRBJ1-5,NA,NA,TGTGCCAGCAGTAATAGAAATAGCAATCAGCCCCAGCATTTT,CASSNRNSNQPQHF
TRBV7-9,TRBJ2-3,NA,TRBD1,TGTGCCAGCAGCTTCACGGGACAGGGGACAGATACGCAGTATTTT,CASSFTGQGTDTQYF
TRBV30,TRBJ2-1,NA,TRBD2,TGTGCCTGGATCTCCCTAGCGGACCTATACAATGAGCAGTTCTTC,CAWISLADLYNEQFF
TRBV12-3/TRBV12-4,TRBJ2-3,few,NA,TGTGCCAGCAACCCCTTCGTAGGGGACGATACGCAGTATTTT,CASNPFVGDDTQYF
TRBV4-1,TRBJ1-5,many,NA,TGCGCCAGCAGCCGAACGACAGGCGTATCTCAGCCCCAGCATTTT,CASSRTTGVSQPQHF
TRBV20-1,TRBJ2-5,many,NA,TGCAGTGCCGCTAGCGATTTCGATGAGCAGTACTTC,CSAASDFDEQYF
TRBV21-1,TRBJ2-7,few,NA,TGTGCCAGCAGCTCCCCGGCTCCTAGCGGAGCTGGATACGAGCAGTACTTC,CASSSPAPSGAGYEQYF
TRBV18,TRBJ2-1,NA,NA,TGTGCCAGCTCACCCCGACAGGTTCACTATGAGCAGTTCTTC,CASSPRQVHYEQFF
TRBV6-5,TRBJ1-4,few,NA,TGTGCCAGCAGTTACGCGGGGGTTAATGAAAAACTGTTTTTT,CASSYAGVNEKLFF
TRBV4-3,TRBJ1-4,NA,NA,TGCGCCAGCAGCCAAGATAGATCGGACGGACTGTTTTTT,CASSQDRSDGLFF
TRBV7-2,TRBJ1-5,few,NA,TGTGCCAGCAGGGGGACCGGGGCTCAGCCCCAGCATTTT,CASRGTGAQPQHF
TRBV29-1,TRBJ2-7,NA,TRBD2,TGCAGCGTTCGAACTAGCGGGAAGGGATTCTCCTACAATGAGCAGTACTTC,CSVRTSGKGFSYNEQYF
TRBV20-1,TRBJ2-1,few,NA,TGCAGTGCTAGAGATCAAGGGGTCGACGGCAATGAGCAGTTCTTC,CSARDQGVDGNEQFF
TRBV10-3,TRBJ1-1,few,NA,TGTGCCATCAGTGATTATTTACAGGGTGAGGTTGAAGCTTTCTTT,CAISDYLQGEVEAFF
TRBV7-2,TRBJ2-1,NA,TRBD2,TGTGCCAGCAGCTTACGGCGGGGGGCCCTAAATGAGCAGTTCTTC,CASSLRRGALNEQFF
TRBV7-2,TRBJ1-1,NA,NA,TGTGCCAGCAGCATTAGCCTAACCAACACTGAAGCTTTCTTT,CASSISLTNTEAFF
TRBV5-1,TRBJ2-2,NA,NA,TGCGCCAGCAGCCAGGGCTTCTCGCCCGGACGCACCGGGGAGCTGTTTTTT,CASSQGFSPGRTGELFF